This TCR beta chain stems from a study of cytomegalovirus exposure and HLA in healthy donors. Whole-study results and caveats: It was reported that the classifier diagnosed cytomegalovirus status with high specificity and sensitivity in both the original and validation cohorts. Further analysis, carried out later, found HLA-associated TCR beta chains more clonally expanded than equally common other chains.

In the PCR, 60 Vbeta and 13 Jbeta primers were used. Libraries were prepared by immunoSEQ multiplex PCR; TCRdb keeps only in-frame clonotypes and omits some of them. Among about 130,000 clones listed, more than 75% were seen once. CDR3 length equals 15 residues. Germline V CDR1 and CDR2: GTSNPN, SVGIG (reference sequence). With 5 bases removed from V and 0 bases from J, the gap between germline ends came to 14 bases. Remarks on this clone: The antigen is not known.

The specimen sequenced was PBMCs. The TCR sequence derives from a man aged 25-45 years in good health and CMV-seronegative. V usage is TRBV30 and J usage is TRBJ2-1; possibly TRBD2 for D (5 bases). The CDR3 loop is CAWSGPRGSYNEQFF. Here the CDR3 DNA reads TGTGCCTGGTCCGGTCCTCGGGGCTCCTACAATGAGCAGTTCTTC. Supplemented by reference TRBV30 and TRBJ2-1, the full variable domain reads SQTIHQWPATLVQPVGSPLSLECTVEGTSNPNLYWYRQAAGRGLQLLFYSVGIGQISSEVPQNLSASRPQDRQFILSSKKLLLSDSGFYLCAWSGPRGSYNEQFFGPGTRLTVL.